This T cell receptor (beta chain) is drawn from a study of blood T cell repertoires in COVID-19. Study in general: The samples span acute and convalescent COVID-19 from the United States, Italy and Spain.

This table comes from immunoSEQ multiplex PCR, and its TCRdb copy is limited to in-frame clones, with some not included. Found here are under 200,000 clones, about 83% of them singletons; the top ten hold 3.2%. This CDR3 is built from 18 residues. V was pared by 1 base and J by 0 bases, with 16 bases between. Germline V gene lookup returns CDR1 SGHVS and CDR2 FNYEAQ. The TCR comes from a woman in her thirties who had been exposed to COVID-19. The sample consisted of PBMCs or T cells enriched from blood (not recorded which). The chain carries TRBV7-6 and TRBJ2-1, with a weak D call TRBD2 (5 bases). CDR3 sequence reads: CASSLDPSSSSSYNEQFF. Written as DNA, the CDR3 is TGTGCCAGCAGCTTAGACCCCTCTAGCTCGAGCTCCTACAATGAGCAGTTCTTC. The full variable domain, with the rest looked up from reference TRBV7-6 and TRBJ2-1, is GAGVSQSPRYKVTKRGQDVALRCDPISGHVSLYWYRQALGQGPEFLTYFNYEAQQDKSGLPNDRFSAERPEGSISTLTIQRTEQRDSAMYRCASSLDPSSSSSYNEQFFGPGTRLTVL.